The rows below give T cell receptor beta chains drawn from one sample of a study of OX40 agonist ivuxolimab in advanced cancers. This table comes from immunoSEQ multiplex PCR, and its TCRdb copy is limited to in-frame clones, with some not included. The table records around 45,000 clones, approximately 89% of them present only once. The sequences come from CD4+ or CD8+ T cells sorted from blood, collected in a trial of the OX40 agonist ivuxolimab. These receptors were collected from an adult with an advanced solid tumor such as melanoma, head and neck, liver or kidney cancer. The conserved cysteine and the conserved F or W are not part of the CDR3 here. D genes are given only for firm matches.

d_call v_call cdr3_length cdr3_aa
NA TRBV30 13 AWSVFAGAGDGYT
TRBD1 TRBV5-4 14 ASSFGETGPQDTQY
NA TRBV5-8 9 ASSRQETQY
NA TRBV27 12 ASSPGVPTGELF
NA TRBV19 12 ASSIYGATDTQY
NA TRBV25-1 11 ASSQWGEGELF
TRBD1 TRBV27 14 ASSLKTGGETDTQY
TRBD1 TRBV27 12 ASSSTGYSYEQY
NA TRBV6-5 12 ASSSPYSNQPQH
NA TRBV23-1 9 ARGFVCGYT
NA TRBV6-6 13 ASSYGPDVYQPQH
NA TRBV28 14 ASSAMPGFMNTEAF
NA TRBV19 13 ASSDPGTRNTEAF
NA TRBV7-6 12 ASSLTPLGDEQY